This T cell receptor (beta chain) was recovered during a study of shared clonotypes between healthy human individuals. The overall study: Three plates each covered CD4 naive and memory; CD8 naive two, CD8 memory one. General study results and limits: Generally, naive subsets came out with larger estimated richness than memory subsets.

TCRdb's table, derived via immunoSEQ multiplex PCR, lists solely in-frame clones and lacks some. Of under 80,000 clones in the sample, about 61% were seen once. As for this clone: Its cognate antigen is unknown.

The CDR3 contains 20 residues. Germline CDR1 reads SGDLS; CDR2 reads YYNGEE. Unmatched junction bases numbered 13, after V lost 1 base and J lost 3 bases. The chain uses TRBV9 and TRBJ2-7; 16 bases fit TRBD2. Material for sequencing was memory CD8+ T cells sorted from blood. Subset meaning: CD45RO+ cells pooled with CCR7-negative TemRA cells. This receptor was identified in a man aged 25 to 45 in good health. CDR3 in DNA: TGTGCCAGCAGCGTAAGTGGGACTAGCGGGAGGGCCGGAGTCCTCTACGAGCAGTACTTC. Its protein is CASSVSGTSGRAGVLYEQYF. Drawing the rest from reference TRBV9 and TRBJ2-7, the complete variable domain is DSGVTQTPKHLITATGQRVTLRCSPRSGDLSVYWYQQSLDQGLQFLIQYYNGEERAKGNILERFSAQQFPDLHSELNLSSLELGDSALYFCASSVSGTSGRAGVLYEQYFGPGTRLTVT.